This TCR beta chain emerged from a study of CD8+CD57+ T cells in acquired aplastic anemia. Background on the study: Sorted CD4+ and CD8+ cells yielded DNA averaging around 3.2 ug. CD4+ cells from healthy donors averaged about 10.8 million reads. General study points: Patients had under 30 CD8+ CDR3 sequences in common with controls (the shared set). A significant difference in CD8+ Simpson's diversity between patients and controls was not found.

This clonotype came up a few times. Its antigen is unknown. Trimming left V 6 bases short and J 8 bases short, with 13 bases between. From germline, CDR1 is DFQATT and CDR2 SNEGSKA (reference sequence). The CDR3 length is 11 residues. The template for TCR beta VDJ and CDR3 sequence profiling was genomic DNA. TCRdb re-derived calls from the reads in MiXCR, one entry per CDR3 protein. The data contain 150,000 to 200,000 distinct CDR3 sequences, around 40% of them singletons. The J gene is TRBJ1-2, the V gene TRBV20-1, with D possibly TRBD1 on 5 matching bases. Material: sorted CD4+, CD8+, or CD8+CD57+ T cells (not recorded which) from PBMCs. The receptor was isolated from a human donor in good health. CDR3 sequence: CSAPGVSGYTF. The CDR3 nucleotides are TGCAGTGCACCGGGGGTTTCGGGCTACACCTTC.